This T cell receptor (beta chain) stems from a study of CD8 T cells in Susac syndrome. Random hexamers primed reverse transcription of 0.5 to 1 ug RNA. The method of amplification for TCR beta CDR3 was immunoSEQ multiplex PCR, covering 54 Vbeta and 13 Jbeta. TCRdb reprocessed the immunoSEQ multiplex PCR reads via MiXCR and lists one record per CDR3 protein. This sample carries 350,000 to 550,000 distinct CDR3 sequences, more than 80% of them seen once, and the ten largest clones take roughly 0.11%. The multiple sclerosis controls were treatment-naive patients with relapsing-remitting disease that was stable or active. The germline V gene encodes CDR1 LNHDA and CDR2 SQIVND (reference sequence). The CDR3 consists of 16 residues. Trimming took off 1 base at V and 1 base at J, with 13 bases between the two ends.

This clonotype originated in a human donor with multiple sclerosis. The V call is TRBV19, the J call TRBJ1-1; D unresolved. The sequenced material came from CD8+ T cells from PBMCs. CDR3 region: CASSIGLAQKNTEAFF. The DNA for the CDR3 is TGTGCCAGTAGTATAGGTCTTGCTCAAAAGAACACTGAAGCTTTCTTT.